The 5 T cell receptor beta chains presented below share a single source sample, sequenced in a study of radiation and T cells in renal cell carcinoma. Clones were read by immunoSEQ multiplex PCR, and TCRdb kept only the in-frame ones, dropping some. The sample consists of 20,000 to 25,000 clones, 80% of them appearing once. Time point meaning: baseline pretreatment blood. Specified treatment: 15 Gy SBRT to primary tumor, nephrectomy 4 weeks later. Here the sequenced sample was blood, taken from a patient whose treatment included radiotherapy and nephrectomy. The origin of the receptors is a man aged 60 to 69 with renal cell carcinoma.

The chain is built from TRBV18 and TRBJ1-1; 12 bases agree with TRBD1. CDR3 length: 15 amino acids. The germline V gene has CDR1 KGHSH and CDR2 LQKENI. Losses at the gene ends were 4 bases for V and 1 base for J; bases not matched to a gene: 1. The CDR3 is CASSLGQGANTEAFF. Here the CDR3 DNA reads TGTGCCAGCTCACTGGGACAGGGGGCGAACACTGAAGCTTTCTTT. The full variable domain, in which reference TRBV18 and TRBJ1-1 provide the parts outside the CDR3, is NAGVMQNPRHLVRRRGQEARLRCSPMKGHSHVYWYRQLPEEGLKFMVYLQKENIIDESGMPKERFSAEFPKEGPSILRIQQVVRGDSAAYFCASSLGQGANTEAFFGQGTRLTVV.

The rearrangement uses TRBV6-4 and TRBJ2-7; D call uncertain. The V end was cut by 3 bases, the J end by 0 bases, with 6 bases between. CDR3 size: 13 residues. CDR1 MRHNA and CDR2 SNTAGT come from the germline V gene. The CDR3 DNA is TGTGCCAGCAGTGATACGAGCTCCTACGAGCAGTACTTC. Its protein is CASSDTSSYEQYF.

The J gene is TRBJ2-1, the V gene TRBV7-9, with a possible D match to TRBD2 (5 bases). V shed 5 bases and J shed 4 bases, with 12 bases lying between them. The CDR3 extends over 14 amino acids. Germline V gene sequence: CDR1 SEHNR, CDR2 FQNEAQ (reference sequence). CDR3 bases: TGTGCCAGCAGCCACCGGGATTATTACAATGAGCAGTTCTTC. Protein sequence: CASSHRDYYNEQFF.

The chain links TRBV6-1 to TRBJ2-2; D uncertain. Trimming removed 8 bases at V and 0 bases at J, with 10 bases between. Germline assignment: CDR1 MNHNS and CDR2 SASEGT. This CDR3 has 14 residues. The CDR3 sequence: CASQIWSNTGELFF. The CDR3 region has the DNA TGTGCCAGCCAAATTTGGTCGAACACCGGGGAGCTGTTTTTT.

The chain uses TRBV7-2 and TRBJ1-6; 8 bases align to TRBD1. V trimming: 5 bases; J trimming: 9 bases; junction bases outside the gene matches: 9. The CDR3 runs to 15 residues. Germline CDR1 and CDR2: SGHTA and FQGNSA. The CDR3 DNA reads as TGTGCCAGCAGCCCGACAGGGGCGACATTTTCACCCCTCCACTTT. This translates into CASSPTGATFSPLHF. The variable domain in full, completed from reference TRBV7-2 and TRBJ1-6, reads GAGVSQSPSNKVTEKGKDVELRCDPISGHTALYWYRQSLGQGLEFLIYFQGNSAPDKSGLPSDRFSAERTGGSVSTLTIQRTQQEDSAVYLCASSPTGATFSPLHFGNGTRLTVT.